Below are 24 T cell receptor beta chains sequenced from a single sample in a study of shared clonotypes between healthy human individuals. Here immunoSEQ multiplex PCR was the method, and the copy in TCRdb shows in-frame clones only, minus some. The table records hundreds of thousands of clones, about 74% of them present only once. Sequenced material: PBMCs. These receptors came from a woman in her forties in good health. Some clones in this sample may be carry-over from other donors' samples.

The chain joins TRBV10-3 to TRBJ1-2; D is possibly TRBD1 (5 bases). Trimming stripped 2 bases from V and 4 bases from J, with 14 bases between. Germline loops: CDR1 ENHRY, CDR2 SYGVKD. The CDR3 contains 15 residues. The CDR3 region is CAISEVGVGSYGYTF. The CDR3 DNA follows: TGTGCCATCAGTGAGGTGGGGGTAGGTAGCTATGGCTACACCTTC.

This chain uses TRBV5-1 with TRBJ1-6; D gene ambiguous. Trimming left V 4 bases short and J 7 bases short, with 15 bases between. There are 15 residues in the CDR3. The germline gives CDR1 SGHRS, CDR2 YFSETQ. The CDR3 DNA reads TGCGCCAGCAGCCCGGGGTCGGAGAAAAATTCACCCCTCCACTTT. Residues: CASSPGSEKNSPLHF.

This chain connects TRBV5-1 to TRBJ1-2; D is unclear. V was clipped by 0 bases and J by 5 bases, with 11 bases between them. Germline V CDR1 and CDR2: SGHRS, YFSETQ. The CDR3 consists of 14 residues. The CDR3 region is CASSLVSLRYGYTF. CDR3 nucleotides: TGCGCCAGCAGCTTGGTAAGCCTTAGATATGGCTACACCTTC.

Turning to this clone: A far more abundant clone sits one base away, making this likely a read error. This chain links TRBV28 with TRBJ2-6; D not certain. The CDR3 extends over 16 amino acids. V was clipped by 6 bases and J by 6 bases, with 18 bases between them. Germline V gene data show CDR1 as MDHEN and CDR2 as SYDVKM. The CDR3 region is CASSPMWSDVANVLTF. CDR3 bases: TGTGCCAGCAGCCCAATGTGGTCGGATGTGGCCAACGTCCTGACTTTC.

Concerning this clone: The junction departs from the called germline gene at one end, perhaps through a read error. J is TRBJ2-5 and V is TRBV20-1, with 7 nucleotides matching TRBD2. Germline V gene lookup returns CDR1 DFQATT and CDR2 SNEGSKA (reference sequence). The CDR3 sequence is 11 residues long. The CDR3 is CSAGGEASQHF. Written as DNA, the CDR3 is TGCAGTGCTGGGGGGGAGGCCTCCCAGCACTTC.

Remarks on this clone: This likely traces to a read error, being one base from a far larger clone. The chain combines TRBV7-3 with TRBJ2-3, with unresolved D. The CDR3 covers 13 residues. Between the trimmed V and J ends, which lost 5 bases and 10 bases, there was a span of 16 bases. Germline CDR1 is SGHTA and CDR2 is FQGTGA. DNA of the CDR3: TGTGCCAGCAGCCACCCCAATGAGGATGCGCAGTATTTT. Translation gives CASSHPNEDAQYF.

V is TRBV18 and J is TRBJ1-5; no clear D. Germline V CDR1 and CDR2: KGHSH, LQKENI. This CDR3 spans 15 amino acids. Between the trimmed V and J ends, which lost 5 bases and 2 bases, there was a span of 13 bases. CDR3 protein: CASSIERGGNQPQHF. The CDR3 DNA reads TGTGCCAGCTCAATAGAACGGGGAGGCAATCAGCCCCAGCATTTT.

The chain combines TRBV7-9 with TRBJ2-7, with D maybe TRBD2 (6 bases). Germline CDR1 is SEHNR and CDR2 is FQNEAQ (reference sequence). Trimming cost V 4 bases and J 7 bases, with 23 bases left between them. The CDR3 consists of 16 residues. The CDR3: CASSSGRGGGSGEQYF. CDR3 in DNA: TGTGCCAGCAGCTCCGGCCGGGGAGGCGGATCGGGGGAGCAGTACTTC. Filled out from reference TRBV7-9 and TRBJ2-7, the complete variable domain reads DTGVSQNPRHKITKRGQNVTFRCDPISEHNRLYWYRQTLGQGPEFLTYFQNEAQLEKSRLLSDRFSAERPKGSFSTLEIQRTEQGDSAMYLCASSSGRGGGSGEQYFGPGTRLTVT.

The chain has TRBV7-3 and TRBJ1-5, with 11 bases aligning to TRBD1. There are 18 residues in the CDR3. V was clipped by 3 bases and J by 2 bases; unmatched bases: 9. Germline CDR1 SGHTA, CDR2 FQGTGA. This CDR3 reads CASSFRTGGRVGNQPQHF. CDR3 coding DNA: TGTGCCAGCAGCTTCAGGACAGGGGGCAGGGTGGGCAATCAGCCCCAGCATTTT.

J is TRBJ1-4 and V is TRBV5-1; D unclear. CDR3 size: 13 residues. Germline CDR1 and CDR2: SGHRS and YFSETQ. V was shortened by 4 bases and J by 9 bases, with 13 bases between the two germline ends. In nucleotides, the CDR3 is TGCGCCAGCAGCCCTGAGGAACGGCAAAAACTGTTTTTT. This encodes CASSPEERQKLFF.

In regard to this clone: The same CDR3 arises from other DNA sequences in this sample as well. The chain joins TRBV7-6 to TRBJ2-1; 9 bases agree with TRBD2. This CDR3 has 15 residues. V lost 5 bases, J lost 0 bases, and 2 bases stayed unmatched. Germline CDR1 is SGHVS and CDR2 is FNYEAQ. CDR3 protein: CASSRSGSSYNEQFF. The CDR3 DNA follows: TGTGCCAGCAGCCGTAGCGGGAGCTCCTACAATGAGCAGTTCTTC. Based on the CDR3 plus reference TRBV7-6 and TRBJ2-1, the full variable domain is GAGVSQSPRYKVTKRGQDVALRCDPISGHVSLYWYRQALGQGPEFLTYFNYEAQQDKSGLPNDRFSAERPEGSISTLTIQRTEQRDSAMYRCASSRSGSSYNEQFFGPGTRLTVL.

The J gene is TRBJ1-1, the V gene TRBV7-9; TRBD1 matches at 8 bases. Trimming at V came to 5 bases and at J to 1 base, leaving 3 bases not matched to a gene. Germline V gene sequence: CDR1 SEHNR, CDR2 FQNEAQ (reference sequence). This CDR3 region has 14 residues. For the CDR3, the DNA is TGTGCCAGCAGCACAGGGACAGGGAACACTGAAGCTTTCTTT. Its translation is CASSTGTGNTEAFF.

The chain is built from TRBV7-9 and TRBJ1-2, with D perhaps TRBD1 (5 bases). Germline V CDR1 and CDR2: SEHNR, FQNEAQ (reference sequence). The CDR3 covers 15 residues. Trimming stripped 2 bases from V and 5 bases from J, with 15 bases between. CDR3 residues: CASSLSQTAGYGYTF. The CDR3 DNA reads TGTGCCAGCAGCTTATCTCAGACCGCAGGGTATGGCTACACCTTC.

The rearrangement links TRBV10-1 to TRBJ1-2; D is unresolved. Germline V gene sequence: CDR1 WNHNN, CDR2 SYGVQD (reference sequence). The CDR3 loop spans 13 amino acids. V dropped 2 bases and J dropped 5 bases, with 9 bases sitting between them. CDR3 bases: TGCGCCAGCAGTGAGGGGCTTGAGTATGGCTACACCTTC. Translation: CASSEGLEYGYTF.

The CDR3 region has the DNA TGTGCCAGCAGCTTAGGGAGTTATCAGCCCCAGCATTTT. It specifies CASSLGSYQPQHF. The chain links TRBV7-6 to TRBJ1-5; no definite D call. The CDR3 runs 13 residues. V dropped 1 base and J dropped 5 bases, with 6 bases sitting between them. Germline V lookup: CDR1 SGHVS, CDR2 FNYEAQ.

Only one count was recorded for this clone. The chain couples TRBV5-4 to TRBJ1-5; no clear D. CDR1 SGHNT and CDR2 YYREEE come from the germline V gene (reference sequence). The V end was cut by 0 bases, the J end by 5 bases, with 12 bases between. The CDR3 runs 15 residues. The CDR3: CASSLAEREDQPQHF. The CDR3 DNA follows: TGTGCCAGCAGCTTGGCGGAAAGAGAGGATCAGCCCCAGCATTTT. The full variable domain, with the rest looked up from reference TRBV5-4 and TRBJ1-5, is ETGVTQSPTHLIKTRGQQVTLRCSSQSGHNTVSWYQQALGQGPQFIFQYYREEENGRGNFPPRFSGLQFPNYSSELNVNALELDDSALYLCASSLAEREDQPQHFGDGTRLSIL.

V is TRBV5-1 and J is TRBJ2-2, with 9 positions matching TRBD2. Per the germline V gene, CDR1 is SGHRS and CDR2 is YFSETQ. The CDR3 spans 14 residues. With V trimmed by 2 bases and J by 6 bases, 2 bases remained unmatched. The CDR3 region has the DNA TGCGCCAGCAGCTTCGGGACTAGCCCCGGGGAGCTGTTTTTT. Protein: CASSFGTSPGELFF.

The chain links TRBV18 to TRBJ2-2; weak D call: TRBD1 (5 bases). This CDR3 comprises 14 residues. Between the trimmed V and J ends, which lost 2 bases and 5 bases, there was a span of 9 bases. CDR1 and CDR2 from the germline V gene are KGHSH and LQKENI. The CDR3 DNA is TGTGCCAGCTCACCAGATCAGGGTACCGGGGAGCTGTTTTTT. It is translated as CASSPDQGTGELFF.

The CDR3, as DNA: TGTGCCAGCAGCTTCCAGGGTGGCGAAAAACTGTTTTTT. Its translation: CASSFQGGEKLFF. The rearrangement uses TRBV5-5 and TRBJ1-4, with a tentative D call TRBD1 (5 bases). This CDR3 spans 13 amino acids. Deletions cut 2 bases from V and 8 bases from J, with 10 bases between. CDR1 and CDR2 from the germline V gene are SGHKS and YYEKEE (reference sequence).

To note about this clone: A much larger clone differs from this one at a single base, so this may be a read error. This specimen includes other DNA sequences encoding the same CDR3. The rearrangement links TRBV6-5 to TRBJ1-2; D unresolved. Germline assignment: CDR1 MNHEY and CDR2 SVGAGI. The length of the CDR3 is 13 residues. CDR3 DNA sequence: TGTGCCAGCAGCTCAAGAGAGAACTACGGCTACACCTTC. Translation gives CASSSRENYGYTF.

This clone came up a few times. V gene TRBV2 combines with J gene TRBJ1-5; no reliable D call. CDR1 is SNHLY, CDR2 FYNNEI, per germline. Trimming stripped 5 bases from V and 4 bases from J, with 15 bases between. This CDR3 has 15 amino acids. CDR3 DNA sequence: TGTGCCAGCAGTCCCGACGGGTTTTTGAATCAGCCCCAGCATTTT. Protein: CASSPDGFLNQPQHF.

The V and J genes are TRBV6-6 and TRBJ2-3; no clear D gene. CDR1 MNHNY and CDR2 SVGAGI come from the germline V gene (reference sequence). The CDR3 is 11 residues long. V gave up 6 bases and J gave up 3 bases, with 4 bases separating them. CDR3 sequence reads: CASRTTDTQYF. The CDR3 nucleotides read TGTGCCAGCAGGACTACAGATACGCAGTATTTT.

This clone was detected only once. This chain uses TRBV9 with TRBJ1-1, with TRBD1 identical over 7 bases. Unmatched junction bases numbered 13, after V lost 4 bases and J lost 4 bases. Germline-derived CDR1 and CDR2 are SGDLS and YYNGEE. The CDR3 length is 16 residues. DNA for the CDR3: TGTGCCAGCAGCCTCCTCGACAGGGCGGGGGTCACTGAAGCTTTCTTT. Its translation: CASSLLDRAGVTEAFF.

This chain joins TRBV18 and TRBJ2-1; 14 bases are shared with TRBD2. The CDR3 consists of 15 residues. The V gene end was trimmed by 6 bases and the J gene end by 7 bases; junction bases not matched to a gene: 5. Germline V lookup: CDR1 KGHSH, CDR2 LQKENI. This CDR3 reads CASSPGTSGRNEQFF. CDR3 DNA: TGTGCCAGCTCCCCCGGGACTAGCGGGAGAAATGAGCAGTTCTTC.